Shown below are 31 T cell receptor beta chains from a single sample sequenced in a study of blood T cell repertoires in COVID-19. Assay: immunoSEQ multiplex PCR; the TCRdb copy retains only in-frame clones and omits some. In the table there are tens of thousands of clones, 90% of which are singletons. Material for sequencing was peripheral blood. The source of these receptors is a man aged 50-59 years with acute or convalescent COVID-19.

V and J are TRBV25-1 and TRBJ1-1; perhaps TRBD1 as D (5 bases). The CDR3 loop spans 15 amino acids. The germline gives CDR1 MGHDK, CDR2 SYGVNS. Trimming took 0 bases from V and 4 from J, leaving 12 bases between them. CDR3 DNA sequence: TGTGCCAGCAGTGAATATCCAGGGTCTGGCACTGAAGCTTTCTTT. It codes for CASSEYPGSGTEAFF.

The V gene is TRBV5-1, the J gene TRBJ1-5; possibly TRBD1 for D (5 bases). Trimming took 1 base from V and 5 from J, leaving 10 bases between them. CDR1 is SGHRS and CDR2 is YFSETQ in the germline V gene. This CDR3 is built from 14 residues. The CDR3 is CASSLWGGDQPQHF. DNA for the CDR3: TGCGCCAGCAGCTTGTGGGGGGGGGATCAGCCCCAGCATTTT.

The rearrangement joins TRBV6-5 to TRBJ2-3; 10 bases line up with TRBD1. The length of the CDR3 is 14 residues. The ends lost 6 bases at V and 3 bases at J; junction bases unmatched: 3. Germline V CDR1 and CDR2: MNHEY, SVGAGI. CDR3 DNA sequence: TGTGCCAGCAGCCGGGGACAGGGGACAGATACGCAGTATTTT. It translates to CASSRGQGTDTQYF.

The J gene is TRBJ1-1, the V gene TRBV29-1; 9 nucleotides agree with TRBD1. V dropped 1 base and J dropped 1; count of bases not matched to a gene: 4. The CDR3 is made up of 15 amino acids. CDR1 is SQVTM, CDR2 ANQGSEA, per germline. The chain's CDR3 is CSVEGVQGANTEAFF. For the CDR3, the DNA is TGCAGCGTTGAAGGGGTACAGGGGGCGAACACTGAAGCTTTCTTT.

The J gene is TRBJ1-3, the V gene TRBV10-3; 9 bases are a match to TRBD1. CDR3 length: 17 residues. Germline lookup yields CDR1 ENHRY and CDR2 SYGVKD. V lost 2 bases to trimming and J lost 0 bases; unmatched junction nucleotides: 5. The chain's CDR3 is CAISEGQGRGSGNTIYF. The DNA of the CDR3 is TGTGCCATCAGTGAGGGACAGGGGAGAGGCTCTGGAAACACCATATATTTT.

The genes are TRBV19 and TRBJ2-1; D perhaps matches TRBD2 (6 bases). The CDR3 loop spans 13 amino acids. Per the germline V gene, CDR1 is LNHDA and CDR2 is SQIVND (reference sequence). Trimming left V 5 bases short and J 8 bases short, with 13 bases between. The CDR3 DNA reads TGTGCCAGTAGTTTCACCGGGGACTATGAGCAGTTCTTC. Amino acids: CASSFTGDYEQFF. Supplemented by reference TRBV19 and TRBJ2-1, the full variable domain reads DGGITQSPKYLFRKEGQNVTLSCEQNLNHDAMYWYRQDPGQGLRLIYYSQIVNDFQKGDIAEGYSVSREKKESFPLTVTSAQKNPTAFYLCASSFTGDYEQFFGPGTRLTVL.

The CDR3 reads CASSPDRLYGYTF. Written as DNA, the CDR3 is TGTGCCAGCAGTCCGGACAGGCTCTATGGCTACACCTTC. V usage is TRBV6-2 or TRBV6-3 and J usage is TRBJ1-2; 7 nucleotides line up with TRBD1. V shed 5 bases and J 4 bases; nucleotides not matched to a gene: 4. The CDR3 is 13 amino acids. Germline V lookup: CDR1 MNHEY, CDR2 SVGEGT.

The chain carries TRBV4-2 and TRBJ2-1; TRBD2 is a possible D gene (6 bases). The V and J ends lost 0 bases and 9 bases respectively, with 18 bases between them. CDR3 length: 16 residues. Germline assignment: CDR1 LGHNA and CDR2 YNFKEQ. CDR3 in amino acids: CASSQDLEAGSPEQFF. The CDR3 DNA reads TGTGCCAGCAGCCAAGATTTGGAGGCGGGGTCGCCTGAGCAGTTCTTC.

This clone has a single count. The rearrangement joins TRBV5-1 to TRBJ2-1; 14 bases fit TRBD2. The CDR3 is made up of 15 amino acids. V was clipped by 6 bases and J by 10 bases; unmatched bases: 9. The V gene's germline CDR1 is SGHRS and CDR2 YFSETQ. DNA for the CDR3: TGCGCCAGCAAAGGGACTAGCGGGAGCCCGGGGGAGCAGTTCTTC. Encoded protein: CASKGTSGSPGEQFF.

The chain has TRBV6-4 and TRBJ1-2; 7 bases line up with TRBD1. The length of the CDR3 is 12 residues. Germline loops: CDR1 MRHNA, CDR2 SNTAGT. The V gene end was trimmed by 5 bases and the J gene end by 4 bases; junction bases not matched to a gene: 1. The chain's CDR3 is CASSRQGYGYTF. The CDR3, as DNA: TGTGCCAGCAGTCGACAGGGCTATGGCTACACCTTC.

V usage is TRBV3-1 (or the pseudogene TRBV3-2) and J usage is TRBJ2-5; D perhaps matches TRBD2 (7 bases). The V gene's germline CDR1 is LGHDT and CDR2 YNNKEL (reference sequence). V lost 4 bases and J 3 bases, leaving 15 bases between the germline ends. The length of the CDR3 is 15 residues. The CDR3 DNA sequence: TGTGCCAGCAGCCTTATAGGGGGGGGCAAAGAGACCCAGTACTTC. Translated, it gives CASSLIGGGKETQYF.

The CDR3 coding sequence is TGTGCCAGCAGTTACTCGACAGGGACCCACGAGCAGTACTTC. Protein sequence: CASSYSTGTHEQYF. The V and J genes are TRBV6-5 and TRBJ2-7; 7 bases match TRBD1. V was clipped by 0 bases and J by 5 bases; unmatched bases: 4. The CDR3 is 14 residues long. Germline CDR1 and CDR2: MNHEY and SVGAGI.

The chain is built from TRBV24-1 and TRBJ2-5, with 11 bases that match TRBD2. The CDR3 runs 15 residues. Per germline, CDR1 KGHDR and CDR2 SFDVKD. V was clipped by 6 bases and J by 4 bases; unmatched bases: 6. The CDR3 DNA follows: TGTGCCACCAGTCCCCTAGCGGGAGGCGGAGAGACCCAGTACTTC. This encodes CATSPLAGGGETQYF.

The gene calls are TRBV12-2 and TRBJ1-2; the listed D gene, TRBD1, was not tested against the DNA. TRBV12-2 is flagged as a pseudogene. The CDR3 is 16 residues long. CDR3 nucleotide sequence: TGTGCAAGTCGCTTAGCGTTAGCAGGGATAAAAGGTGGCTACACCTTC. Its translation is CASRLALAGIKGGYTF.

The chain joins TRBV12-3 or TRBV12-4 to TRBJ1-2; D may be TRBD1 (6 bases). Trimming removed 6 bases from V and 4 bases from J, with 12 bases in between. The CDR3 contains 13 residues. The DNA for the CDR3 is TGTGCCAGCAGCCCCCAGGGGATCTATGGCTACACCTTC. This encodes CASSPQGIYGYTF.

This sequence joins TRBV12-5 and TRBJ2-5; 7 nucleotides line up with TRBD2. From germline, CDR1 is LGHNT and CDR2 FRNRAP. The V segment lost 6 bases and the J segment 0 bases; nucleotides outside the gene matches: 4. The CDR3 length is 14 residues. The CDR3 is CASGQRGYQETQYF. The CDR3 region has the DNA TGTGCTAGTGGACAGCGGGGCTACCAAGAGACCCAGTACTTC.

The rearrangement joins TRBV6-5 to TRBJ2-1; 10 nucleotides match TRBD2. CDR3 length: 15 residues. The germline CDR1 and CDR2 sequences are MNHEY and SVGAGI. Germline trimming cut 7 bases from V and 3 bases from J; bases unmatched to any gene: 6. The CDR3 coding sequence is TGTGCCAGCACCACGGGACTAGCGAGCTACAATGAGCAGTTCTTC. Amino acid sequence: CASTTGLASYNEQFF.

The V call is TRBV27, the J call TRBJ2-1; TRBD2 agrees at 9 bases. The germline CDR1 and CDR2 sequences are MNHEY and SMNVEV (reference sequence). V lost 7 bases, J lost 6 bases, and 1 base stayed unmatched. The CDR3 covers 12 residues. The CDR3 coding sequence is TGTGCCAGCACGGGACTAGCCAATGAGCAGTTCTTC. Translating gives CASTGLANEQFF.

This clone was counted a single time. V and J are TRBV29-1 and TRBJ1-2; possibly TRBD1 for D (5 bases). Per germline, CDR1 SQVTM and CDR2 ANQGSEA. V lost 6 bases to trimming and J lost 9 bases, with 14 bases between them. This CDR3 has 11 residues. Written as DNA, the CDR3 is TGCAGCGTCTGGGGCGGGGGGAGCTACACCTTC. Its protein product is CSVWGGGSYTF.

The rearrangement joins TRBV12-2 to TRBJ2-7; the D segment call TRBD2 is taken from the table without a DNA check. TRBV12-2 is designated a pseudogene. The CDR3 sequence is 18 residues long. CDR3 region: CASRLKRGTGALSYEQYF. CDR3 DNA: TGTGCAAGTCGCTTAAAACGGGGGACGGGAGCCCTCTCCTACGAGCAGTACTTC.

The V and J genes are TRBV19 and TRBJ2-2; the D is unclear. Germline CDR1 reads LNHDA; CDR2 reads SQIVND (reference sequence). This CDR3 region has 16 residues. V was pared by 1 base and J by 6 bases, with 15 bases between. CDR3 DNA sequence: TGTGCCAGTAGTATAGCCCCTCCGAGTGAGGCCGGGGAGCTGTTTTTT. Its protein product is CASSIAPPSEAGELFF.

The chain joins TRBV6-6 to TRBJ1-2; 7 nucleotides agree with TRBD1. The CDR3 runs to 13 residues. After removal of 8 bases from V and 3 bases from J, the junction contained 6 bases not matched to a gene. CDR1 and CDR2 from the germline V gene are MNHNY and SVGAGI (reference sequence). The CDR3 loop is CASRAGGDYGYTF. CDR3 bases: TGTGCCAGCCGGGCAGGGGGAGACTATGGCTACACCTTC.

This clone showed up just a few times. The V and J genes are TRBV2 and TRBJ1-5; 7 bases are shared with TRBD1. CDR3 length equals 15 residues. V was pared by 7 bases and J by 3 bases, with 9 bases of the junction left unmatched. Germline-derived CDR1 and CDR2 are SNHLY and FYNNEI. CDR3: CASTADRTTNQPQHF. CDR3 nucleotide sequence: TGTGCCAGCACGGCGGACAGGACGACCAATCAGCCCCAGCATTTT.

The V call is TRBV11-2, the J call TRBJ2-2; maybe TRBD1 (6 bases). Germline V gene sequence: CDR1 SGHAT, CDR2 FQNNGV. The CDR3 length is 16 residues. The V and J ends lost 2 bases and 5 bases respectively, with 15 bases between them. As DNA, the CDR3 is TGTGCCAGCAGCTTAAAACAGACAGGTTATACCGGGGAGCTGTTTTTT. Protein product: CASSLKQTGYTGELFF.

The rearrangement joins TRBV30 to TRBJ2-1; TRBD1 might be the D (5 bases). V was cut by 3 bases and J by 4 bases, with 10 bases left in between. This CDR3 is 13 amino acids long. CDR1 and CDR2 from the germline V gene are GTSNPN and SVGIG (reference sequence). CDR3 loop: CAWSRVQYNEQFF. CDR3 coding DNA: TGTGCCTGGAGCAGGGTCCAATACAATGAGCAGTTCTTC.

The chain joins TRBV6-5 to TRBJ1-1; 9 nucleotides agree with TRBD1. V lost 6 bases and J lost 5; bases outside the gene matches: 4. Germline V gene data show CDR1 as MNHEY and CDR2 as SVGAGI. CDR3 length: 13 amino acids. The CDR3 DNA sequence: TGTGCCAGCAGCGGACAGGGGTTGACTGAAGCTTTCTTT. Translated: CASSGQGLTEAFF.

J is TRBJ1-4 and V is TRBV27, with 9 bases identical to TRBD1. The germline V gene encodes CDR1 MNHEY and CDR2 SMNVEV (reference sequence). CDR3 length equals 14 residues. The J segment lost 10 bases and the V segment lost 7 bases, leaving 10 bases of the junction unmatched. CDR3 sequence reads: CASTLTGGRGKLFF. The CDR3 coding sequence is TGTGCCAGCACCCTAACAGGGGGCCGTGGAAAACTGTTTTTT. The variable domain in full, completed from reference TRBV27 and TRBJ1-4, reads EAQVTQNPRYLITVTGKKLTVTCSQNMNHEYMSWYRQDPGLGLRQIYYSMNVEVTDKGDVPEGYKVSRKEKRNFPLILESPSPNQTSLYFCASTLTGGRGKLFFGSGTQLSVL.

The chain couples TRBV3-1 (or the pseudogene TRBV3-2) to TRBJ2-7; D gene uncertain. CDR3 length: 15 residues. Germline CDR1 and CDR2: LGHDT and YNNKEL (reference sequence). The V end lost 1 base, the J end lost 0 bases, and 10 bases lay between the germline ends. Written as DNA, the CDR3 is TGTGCCAGCAGCCAAGGAGGCGGAAGCTCCTACGAGCAGTACTTC. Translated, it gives CASSQGGGSSYEQYF.

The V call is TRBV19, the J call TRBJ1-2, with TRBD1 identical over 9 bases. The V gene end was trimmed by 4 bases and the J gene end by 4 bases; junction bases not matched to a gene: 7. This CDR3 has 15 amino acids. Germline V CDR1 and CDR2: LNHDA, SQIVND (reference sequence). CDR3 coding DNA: TGTGCCAGTAGTAGTCCGGGACAGGGCCCCTATGGCTACACCTTC. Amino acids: CASSSPGQGPYGYTF.

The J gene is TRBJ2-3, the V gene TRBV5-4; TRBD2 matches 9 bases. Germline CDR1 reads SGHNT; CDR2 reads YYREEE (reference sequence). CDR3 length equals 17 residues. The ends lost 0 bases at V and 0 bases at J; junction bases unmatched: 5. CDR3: CASSLGGLALSTDTQYF. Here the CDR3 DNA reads TGTGCCAGCAGCTTGGGGGGACTAGCTTTGAGCACAGATACGCAGTATTTT.

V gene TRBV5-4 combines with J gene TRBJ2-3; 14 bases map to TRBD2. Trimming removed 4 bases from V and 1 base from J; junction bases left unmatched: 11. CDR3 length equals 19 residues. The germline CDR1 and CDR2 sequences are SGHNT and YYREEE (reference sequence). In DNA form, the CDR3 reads TGTGCCAGCAGCATCGGGACTAGCGGGAGAAGGGCCCGCACAGATACGCAGTATTTT. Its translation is CASSIGTSGRRARTDTQYF.